The next 13 T cell receptor beta chains were all read from a single sample in a study of shared clonotypes between healthy human individuals (dated by TCRdb to the early 2020s). For the CD8 naive samples, CD45RO-negative cells were positively selected for CCR7, yielding a CD45RA+CCR7+ population from which TemRA cells were excluded. Receptor libraries were prepared by the immunoSEQ multiplex PCR assay. The table comes from immuneACCESS by way of TCRdb, which keeps in-frame sequences with V and J called. Part of the clones is missing from these tables; in studies checked, under half for an unresolved V gene and the rest for unknown reasons. Within this sample are more than 2 million clones, with over 85% of them counted one time only. Approximately 1.2% of the sample goes to the ten largest clones. The sample taken for sequencing was naive CD8+ T cells sorted from blood. The cell subset or site tag for this specimen amounts to: CD45RA+CCR7+. Receptors originate from a man younger than 35 in good health.

This sequence joins TRBV6-5 and TRBJ2-7; a weak D match, TRBD2 (5 bases). Trimming cost V 5 bases and J 4 bases, with 12 bases left between them. Germline V gene lookup returns CDR1 MNHEY and CDR2 SVGAGI. This CDR3 has 13 residues. CDR3 in DNA: TGTGCCAGCAGTAGCGGACCATTTTACGAGCAGTACTTC. It encodes CASSSGPFYEQYF.

The J gene is TRBJ2-1, the V gene TRBV15; 10 bases match TRBD2. V shed 5 bases, J shed 8 bases, and the junction held 6 bases outside the gene matches. The V gene's germline CDR1 is LNHNV and CDR2 YYDKDF (reference sequence). The CDR3 runs 14 residues. The CDR3 spells CATSAPGTSDEQFF. In DNA, the CDR3 is TGTGCCACCAGCGCCCCCGGGACTAGCGATGAGCAGTTCTTC. The variable domain in full, with the rest retrieved from reference TRBV15 and TRBJ2-1, is DAMVIQNPRYQVTQFGKPVTLSCSQTLNHNVMYWYQQKSSQAPKLLFHYYDKDFNNEADTPDNFQSRRPNTSFCFLDIRSPGLGDTAMYLCATSAPGTSDEQFFGPGTRLTVL.

The chain has TRBV9 and TRBJ1-1; possibly TRBD1 for D (5 bases). The V end was cut by 0 bases, the J end by 5 bases, with 11 bases between. This CDR3 comprises 14 residues. Germline CDR1 SGDLS, CDR2 YYNGEE. CDR3 nucleotides: TGTGCCAGCAGCGTAGCCAGGGTTGAAACTGAAGCTTTCTTT. This sequence encodes CASSVARVETEAFF.

The gene calls are TRBV9 and TRBJ2-2; 9 bases are shared with TRBD2. CDR3 length: 16 residues. Germline CDR1 is SGDLS and CDR2 is YYNGEE. The J segment lost 6 bases and the V segment lost 4 bases, leaving 10 bases of the junction unmatched. CDR3 bases: TGTGCCAGCAGCCCCGGACTAGCGAGAGGATCCGGGGAGCTGTTTTTT. Translation: CASSPGLARGSGELFF.

The chain joins TRBV6-1 to TRBJ2-1; D is perhaps TRBD2 (5 bases). V shed 2 bases and J shed 3 bases, with 11 bases lying between them. The CDR3 consists of 15 residues. CDR1 and CDR2 (germline): MNHNS, SASEGT. CDR3 nucleotide sequence: TGTGCCAGCAGTGAACCCTGGGCGGGCTACAATGAGCAGTTCTTC. Translation: CASSEPWAGYNEQFF.

The V gene is TRBV4-1, the J gene TRBJ2-7; D is unresolved. V lost 0 bases, J lost 6 bases, and 15 bases lay in between. The germline CDR1 and CDR2 sequences are MGHRA and YSYEKL. This CDR3 has 15 residues. CDR3: CASSQDHPSPFEQYF. The CDR3 region has the DNA TGCGCCAGCAGCCAAGATCATCCGTCCCCGTTCGAGCAGTACTTC.

The chain recombines TRBV2 with TRBJ1-2; D not resolved. The V gene's germline CDR1 is SNHLY and CDR2 FYNNEI. The V end lost 8 bases, the J end lost 0 bases, and 10 bases lay between the germline ends. The CDR3 contains 13 residues. The CDR3 nucleotides are TGTGCCAGCTGGCCCAAAGCTAACTATGGCTACACCTTC. Protein sequence: CASWPKANYGYTF.

This clone was counted only a few times. Other DNA sequences in the sample encode the same CDR3. The chain carries TRBV19 and TRBJ2-7, with TRBD2 matching over 13 bases. Germline V gene sequence: CDR1 LNHDA, CDR2 SQIVND (reference sequence). J was trimmed by 4 bases and V by 6 bases; bases with no gene match: 3. CDR3 size: 14 residues. CDR3 in amino acids: CASSPGLAGYEQYF. CDR3 DNA: TGTGCCAGTAGCCCGGGACTAGCGGGATACGAGCAGTACTTC.

The CDR3 loop is CASSDSRAQLGQESKSPLHF. The CDR3 nucleotides read TGTGCCAGCAGTGACTCGCGAGCGCAACTGGGACAGGAATCAAAATCACCCCTCCACTTT. The V and J genes are TRBV6-4 and TRBJ1-6; 8 positions agree with TRBD1. Germline CDR1 reads MRHNA; CDR2 reads SNTAGT. The CDR3 loop spans 20 amino acids. Unmatched junction bases numbered 20, after V lost 0 bases and J lost 10 bases.

The chain links TRBV27 to TRBJ2-7; D is perhaps TRBD1 or TRBD2 (5 bases each). Trimming took off 3 bases at V and 0 bases at J, with 15 bases between the two ends. Germline V gene sequence: CDR1 MNHEY, CDR2 SMNVEV (reference sequence). The CDR3 has 16 residues. CDR3 nucleotides: TGTGCCAGCAGTTTTGAGGGACCGCCGAGCTCCTACGAGCAGTACTTC. Translation gives CASSFEGPPSSYEQYF.

The chain recombines TRBV9 with TRBJ2-3; D is perhaps TRBD2 (6 bases). This CDR3 is built from 14 residues. CDR1 and CDR2 from the germline V gene are SGDLS and YYNGEE. V was cut by 4 bases and J by 4 bases, with 13 bases left in between. Written as DNA, the CDR3 is TGTGCCAGCAGCCCGGGGGACTCCTCAGATACGCAGTATTTT. It is translated as CASSPGDSSDTQYF.

The count of this clone is one. J is TRBJ2-7 and V is TRBV30, with a tentative D call TRBD1 (6 bases). V was pared by 5 bases and J by 0 bases, with 11 bases between. The germline CDR1 and CDR2 sequences are GTSNPN and SVGIG (reference sequence). This CDR3 has 13 amino acids. This chain's CDR3 is CAWRSDSSYEQYF. CDR3 nucleotides: TGTGCCTGGCGGTCGGACAGCTCCTACGAGCAGTACTTC.

The chain uses TRBV4-1 and TRBJ1-5, with 7 bases that match TRBD1. Trimming removed 1 base from V and 3 bases from J; junction bases left unmatched: 3. Per germline, CDR1 MGHRA and CDR2 YSYEKL. CDR3 length: 15 residues. In nucleotides, the CDR3 is TGCGCCAGCAGCCAAGCACAGGGGTCCAATCAGCCCCAGCATTTT. It translates to CASSQAQGSNQPQHF.